The subject of this entry is one T cell receptor (beta chain). What this receptor recognizes is not known. Base qualities are missing; no much larger clone stands one base away. The data originate from a study of cytomegalovirus exposure and HLA in healthy donors (dated by TCRdb to 2016 to 2017). General notes on the study: An earlier analysis of around 600 of the donors reported 250 to 300 Gb of sequence data and 100 million to 130 million unique TCR beta sequences from roughly 200 million T cells. Roughly five DR-DQ haplotypes were handled as single units for association and clustering because linkage in the cohort was strong. An early release that covered some 630 HLA-typed donors contained approximately 320 gigabases of sequencing data and around 85 million unique TCR sequences. Alongside the repertoire data, information on donor age, sex, ethnicity and CMV serostatus was compiled. The study aimed to test whether cataloging public T cell receptors could reveal signatures of past pathogen exposure. The study profiled the T cell repertoires of about 720 subjects by immunosequencing and related them to cytomegalovirus serostatus. A later genetic analysis took genome-wide SNP genotypes for about 55% of the 666 donors and used that subset as a discovery cohort. Typing coverage differed by locus: A, B, C, DRB1 and DQB1 were typed in roughly 629-640 donors, DQA1 in 500 to 550, DPA1 in around 610, and DPB1 in roughly 450. In a later analysis, previously published TCR beta repertoires from several hundred donors were re-analyzed and high-resolution HLA genotyping was added so that TCR occurrence patterns could be studied. To predict cytomegalovirus infection status, the study combined high-throughput TCR immunosequencing, statistical association of individual TCRs with disease status, and machine learning. Of the roughly 400 genotyped donors, about 80% fell in the genetic ancestry cluster associated with self-reported Caucasian donors. In an earlier analysis of roughly 580 of the donors, high-throughput TCR beta sequencing was used to judge whether each TCR beta V gene segment behaved as functional or pseudogenic. Rather than drawing on any new phenotypic data, the later analysis identified candidate immune exposures from TCR beta sequences and the way those sequences occurred across donors. Class I and class II HLA loci were covered by the typing at four-digit resolution. A separate validation cohort of 100 to 150 different subjects was used in addition to the approximately 670-subject first cohort. Every repertoire in the discovery cohort had been generated on one and the same sequencing platform. Among 300 to 500 genotyped donors of the cohort, an average of roughly 230,000 unique TCR beta nucleotide sequences was sequenced per donor, of which about 19% were non-productive. General study outcomes and caveats: In a later analysis, most CMV-associated TCR beta chains were found to appear HLA-restricted, with HLA associations seemingly driven largely by CMV exposure. The sequencing pipeline was judged likely to have produced a cluster of highly shared sequence variants as a technical artifact. In a later genetic analysis, fewer N-insertions in productive TCRs were reported among donors in an Asian-associated ancestry cluster than the roughly 670-donor mean. Several of the top co-occurrence clusters appeared to be linked to parvovirus B19, influenza, CMV and Epstein-Barr virus, according to a later analysis. The presence/absence analyses assumed that sequencing depth was roughly uniform across donors, and that assumption may not be true. Some IMGT-functional V segments, including TRBV6-2 and TRBV6-3, could not be told apart with the 87-base-pair reads, so those segments were excluded. According to a later analysis, TCR association rates differed among HLA loci, with DRB1 alleles showing the most associated TCRs and HLA-C alleles showing the fewest. Linkage disequilibrium might explain the correlated functional status among segregating V segments, but an unknown experimental factor could not be excluded. A total of roughly 160 TCR beta chains were listed by the study as associated with cytomegalovirus. Most TCR sequences were observed very rarely across donors, whereas some public TCRs were present in many individuals. A later analysis found that HLA-associated TCR beta chains were more clonally expanded and had lower generation probabilities than equally common non-associated chains. A few of the identified cytomegalovirus-associated TCR beta chains were confirmed in vitro to be specific for cytomegalovirus antigens. The only immune exposure information available for the cohort was CMV serostatus. Because HLA typing was missing for some donors at each locus, association tests included only the typed subset. V-gene and J-gene trimming of TCR beta chains was associated with a missense DCLRE1C variant in a later genetic analysis, and the association was replicated in an independent cohort. Over 15 rarely observed V segments, including chromosome 9 orphons, were excluded from the earlier analysis of a few hundred of the donors because counts were too low. Assigning TCR associations to individual alleles was difficult when HLA alleles, especially DR and DQ, strongly co-occurred. A further reported finding was that TCR beta sequences accurately predicted the HLA-A and HLA-B alleles for most subjects in the first cohort. Broadly in line with IMGT annotations, most TCR beta V segments showed up in productive rearrangements about 87% or about 30% of the time in an earlier analysis of 587 of the donors. The classifier was reported to diagnose cytomegalovirus status with high specificity and sensitivity in both the original and validation cohorts. According to the authors, the approach could potentially be generalized to other disease states and immunological phenotypes. A later analysis associated about 17,000 TCR beta sequences with specific HLA alleles at a false discovery rate of 0.05. The cohort was sequenced for TCR beta chains only, and without alpha or paired-chain data the features that could be detected were limited.

The cohort was made up of approximately 670 healthy bone marrow donors. At the time of sampling, all cohort members were nominally healthy, though unrecorded immune exposures were likely present. The donor tested CMV seropositive and was one of the 289 seropositive cohort members. A peripheral blood sample was provided by each donor, and peripheral blood mononuclear cells were used for TCR beta sequencing. Genomic DNA was extracted from the blood cell samples with the Qiagen DNeasy Blood Extraction Kit. Libraries were constructed by the immunoSEQ multiplex PCR assay. The multiplex PCR relied on a mix of 60 forward primers for TCR Vbeta segments and 13 reverse primers for TCR Jbeta segments. The CDR3 region of rearranged TCR beta genes was amplified from genomic DNA with a multiplex PCR assay. Amplified TCR beta libraries were sequenced as 87-base-pair reads on the Illumina HiSeq System. Regarding the original processing steps: In a later analysis, tens of millions of unique TCR beta chains were counted across the approximately 640 repertoires, and roughly 11 million of these chains were shared by at least two donors. Raw reads were error-corrected and collapsed into unique sequences by a nearest-neighbor algorithm in which closely related sequences were merged to remove PCR and sequencing errors. V, D and J gene segments were assigned by aligning CDR3 sequences to IMGT reference sequences. Each retained sequence needed at least a six-nucleotide match to both a V gene segment and a J gene segment. Rearrangements were called productive when the CDR3 lacked stop codons and stayed in frame with V and J; all others were non-productive. Following IMGT convention, CDR3 was defined as the stretch from the second conserved V-encoded cysteine to the conserved J-encoded phenylalanine. The earlier analysis of some 540 of the donors excluded any sequence lacking an unambiguous match to a single V gene segment. In an earlier analysis of roughly 600 of the donors, a V segment was called functional when productive rearrangements were above 56.7%, and segregating when the standard deviation between donors exceeded 5%. A statistical classification framework was built for diagnosing cytomegalovirus status from the catalog of TCR beta chain sequences. V and J gene assignment, in a later analysis, came from comparing TCR nucleotide sequences with IMGT/GENE-DB human TR gene sequences. In a later analysis, CDR3 sequences and most-parsimonious VDJ recombination scenarios were assigned using the TCRdist pipeline. A later analysis defined each TCR beta chain by its CDR3 amino acid sequence plus V-gene family, and excluded reads lacking a unique V-gene family. In a later analysis, 500 to 650 highly shared, low-generation-probability nucleotide sequences were removed to address suspected cross-contamination and a sequencing artifact. In a later analysis, a clonal expansion index for each public chain was calculated from normalized within-repertoire ranks of inferred template counts. A later analysis computed generation probabilities with a VDJ recombination model fitted to out-of-frame rearrangements, and checked the results against IGoR. In a later analysis, TCR-TCR, TCR-HLA and TCR-CMV co-occurrence was scored with hypergeometric tests, and a repertoire-size bias correction was applied to TCR pairs. To estimate false discovery rates, a later analysis permuted the HLA or CMV assignments 20 times. In a later analysis, co-occurring TCRs were grouped with DBSCAN, and TCRdist sequence similarity was added when clustering was performed within HLA-allele-positive subsets. Repertoires with fewer than 30,000 or more than 120,000 public chains, plus five repertoires with anomalous nucleotide sharing, were excluded from co-occurrence clustering. TCRdb carries this immuneACCESS record with in-frame sequences only. Its versions omit some clonotypes, under half of them owing to an unresolved V gene in the studies checked, with the rest unexplained. That table is the source of V, J and clone size, and D and trimming were worked out from the DNA. Across this sample there are 95,000 to 150,000 clones, with 10% to 13% seen only once. Of the sample, under 6% falls within the top ten clones.

Counted from cysteine to phenylalanine, this CDR3 has 11 amino acids. The kept DNA is CDR3 alone, 33 bases in frame from the first base. CDR1 and CDR2 are drawn from the germline V gene: SGHAT, FQNNGV. A distance of 7 bases separates the germline ends of V and J, which lose 6 bases and 4 bases respectively. Here the chain combines TRBV11-2 and TRBJ2-7; perhaps TRBD2 is the D gene, with 5 bases matching. The sequence derives from a woman under 30 in good health and CMV-seropositive. Sequencing was performed on PBMCs. CDR3 sequence: CASSPGYEQYF. The DNA is as follows: TGTGCCAGCAGTCCGGGGTACGAGCAGTACTTC.